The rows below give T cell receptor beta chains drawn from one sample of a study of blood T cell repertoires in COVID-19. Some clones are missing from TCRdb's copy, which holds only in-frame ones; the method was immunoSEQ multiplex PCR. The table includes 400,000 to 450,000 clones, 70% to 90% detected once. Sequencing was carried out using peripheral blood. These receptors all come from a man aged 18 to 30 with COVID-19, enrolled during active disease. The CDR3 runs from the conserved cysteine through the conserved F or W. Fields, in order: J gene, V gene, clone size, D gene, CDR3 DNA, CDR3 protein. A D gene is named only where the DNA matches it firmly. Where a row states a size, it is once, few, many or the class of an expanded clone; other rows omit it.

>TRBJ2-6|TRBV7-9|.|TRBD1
TGTGCCAGCAGCCACTACAGGGGGCGTACAACCGAGGCCAACGTCCTGACTTTC
CASSHYRGRTTEANVLTF
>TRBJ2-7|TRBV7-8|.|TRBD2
TGTGCCAGCAGCCTACCCTCGGTTACGGACAGCTTAGCGGGAGGACACTGGGAGCAGTACTTC
CASSLPSVTDSLAGGHWEQYF
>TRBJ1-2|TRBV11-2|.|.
TGTGCCAGCAGCTTAGATCGAGTGGAGGGCTACACCTTC
CASSLDRVEGYTF
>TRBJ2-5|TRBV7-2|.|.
TGTGCCAGCAGCTCGGAATTCGGGACTGGGACCCAGTACTTC
CASSSEFGTGTQYF
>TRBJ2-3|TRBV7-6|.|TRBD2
TGTGCCAGCAGCTATAGCGGGAGAGTAACAGATACGCAGTATTTT
CASSYSGRVTDTQYF
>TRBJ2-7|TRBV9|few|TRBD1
TGTGCCAGCAGCGCAACAGGACAGGGGGAGCAGTACTTC
CASSATGQGEQYF
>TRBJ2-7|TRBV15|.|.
TGTGCCACCAGCACCGACTACTCCTACGAGCAGTACTTC
CATSTDYSYEQYF
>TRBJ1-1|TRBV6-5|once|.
TGTGCCAGCAGTTACTCGTTCCCCGGGGAGAACACTGAAGCTTTCTTT
CASSYSFPGENTEAFF
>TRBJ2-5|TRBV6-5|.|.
TGTGCCAGCCGACTATTCGGCGGGGGCCCAGAGACCCAGTACTTC
CASRLFGGGPETQYF
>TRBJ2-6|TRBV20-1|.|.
TGCAGTGCTAGTGTAGGGGTCTCTGGGGCCAACGTCCTGACTTTC
CSASVGVSGANVLTF
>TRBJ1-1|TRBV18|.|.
TGTGCCAGCTCCACTTTTGAGGAAGGGGAGGGAGCTTTCTTT
CASSTFEEGEGAFF
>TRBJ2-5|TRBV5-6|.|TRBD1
TGTGCCAGCATCCCGAGGGGACAGGGGGGAGAGACCCAGTACTTC
CASIPRGQGGETQYF
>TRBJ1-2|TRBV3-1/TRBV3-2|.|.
TGTGCCAGCAGCCAAGATCGTGGGCGGGGGCGCGGCTATGGCTACACCTTC
CASSQDRGRGRGYGYTF
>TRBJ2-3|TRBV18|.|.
TGTGCCAGCTCACCCCGGGACACAAGCACAGATACGCAGTATTTT
CASSPRDTSTDTQYF
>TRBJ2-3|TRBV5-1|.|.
TGCGCCAGCAGCATACTCGATACGCAGTATTTT
CASSILDTQYF
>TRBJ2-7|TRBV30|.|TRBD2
TGTGCCTGGAGTGTGGGAGGGATGAGCTCCTACGAGCAGTACTTC
CAWSVGGMSSYEQYF
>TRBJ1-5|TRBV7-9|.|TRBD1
TGTGCCAGCAGCCCCGGGACAGGGGACGATCAGCCCCAGCATTTT
CASSPGTGDDQPQHF